This entry is about one T cell receptor beta chain. What it recognizes is unknown. This entry belongs to a study of T cells in Graves' hyperthyroidism and ophthalmopathy. Overall study context: The initial diagnosis was the point when peripheral blood was collected, ahead of any treatment. Study outcomes and limitations: Ophthalmopathy could be told apart from stable hyperthyroidism with a 13 V-J model.

Amplified TCR beta CDR3 regions came from RNA transcripts. Initially, a first-round RT-PCR of the TCR CDR3 employed the HTBI primer set. From the multiplex PCR reads, TCRdb called clonotypes with MiXCR, one entry per CDR3 protein. The data show under 350,000 distinct CDR3 sequences, with about 18% seen just once and around 57% held by the top ten. The cohort's ophthalmopathy patients, a group with duration under 3 months, had a Clinical Activity Score of at least 3 and a NOSPECS grade of at least 4. Cells are PBMCs isolated from roughly 9.3 ml of fresh blood. Germline CDR1 is SGHAT and CDR2 is FQNNGV. The V gene end was trimmed by 0 bases and the J gene end by 0 bases; junction bases not matched to a gene: 5. The CDR3 loop spans 16 amino acids.

V usage is TRBV11-2 and J usage is TRBJ2-7, with 7 positions matching TRBD2. The origin of this receptor is a woman aged 60-75 years with Graves' ophthalmopathy. The sequenced sample was blood. The CDR3 sequence is CASSLDGGGSSYEQYF. The CDR3 DNA follows: TGTGCCAGCAGCTTAGATGGCGGGGGAAGCTCCTACGAGCAGTACTTC.